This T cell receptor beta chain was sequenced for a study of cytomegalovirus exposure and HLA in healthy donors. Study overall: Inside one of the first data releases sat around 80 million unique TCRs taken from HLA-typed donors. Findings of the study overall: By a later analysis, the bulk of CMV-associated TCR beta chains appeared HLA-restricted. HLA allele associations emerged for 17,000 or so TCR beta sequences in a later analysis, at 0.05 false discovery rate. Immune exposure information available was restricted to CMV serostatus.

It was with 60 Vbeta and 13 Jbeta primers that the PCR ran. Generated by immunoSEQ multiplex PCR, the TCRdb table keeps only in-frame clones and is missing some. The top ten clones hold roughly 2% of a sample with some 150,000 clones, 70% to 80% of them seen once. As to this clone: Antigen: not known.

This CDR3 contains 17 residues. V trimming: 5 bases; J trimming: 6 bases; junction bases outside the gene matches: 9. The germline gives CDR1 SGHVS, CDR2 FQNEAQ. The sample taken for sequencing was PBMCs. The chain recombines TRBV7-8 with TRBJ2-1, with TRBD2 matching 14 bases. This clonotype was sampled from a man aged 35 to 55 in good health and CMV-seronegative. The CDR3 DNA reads TGTGCCAGCAGCAAGGGACTAGCGGGAGTCTATCCCAATGAGCAGTTCTTC. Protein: CASSKGLAGVYPNEQFF.